This T cell receptor beta chain was identified in a study of PD-1 blockade in classical Hodgkin lymphoma. Findings and limits, study-wide: Before treatment, TCR diversity in newly diagnosed patients was reportedly lower than in healthy donors. CD4+ TCR diversity, unlike CD8+, rose significantly by C4D1. What drove the repertoire differences, possibly disease activity or prior therapy, has not been defined.

Produced via immunoSEQ multiplex PCR; TCRdb's table is partial and in-frame only. The sample has about 37,000 clones, about 82% seen once. All trial patients relapsed after autologous stem cell transplantation. Responses achieved at best were complete response, partial response or progressive disease. CDR3 size: 17 residues. Only a few counts were recorded for this clone. As yet, its antigen is unknown. J is TRBJ1-1 and V is TRBV21-1; TRBD1, as called in the table, went unchecked against the DNA. TRBV21-1 is flagged as a pseudogene. Here the sequenced sample was peripheral blood mononuclear cells (PBMCs), taken at baseline. The sequence derives from a human donor with classical Hodgkin lymphoma. CDR3: CASSNLSRTGQNTEAFF. DNA of the CDR3: TGTGCCAGCAGCAACCTGAGTCGGACAGGGCAGAACACTGAAGCTTTCTTT.